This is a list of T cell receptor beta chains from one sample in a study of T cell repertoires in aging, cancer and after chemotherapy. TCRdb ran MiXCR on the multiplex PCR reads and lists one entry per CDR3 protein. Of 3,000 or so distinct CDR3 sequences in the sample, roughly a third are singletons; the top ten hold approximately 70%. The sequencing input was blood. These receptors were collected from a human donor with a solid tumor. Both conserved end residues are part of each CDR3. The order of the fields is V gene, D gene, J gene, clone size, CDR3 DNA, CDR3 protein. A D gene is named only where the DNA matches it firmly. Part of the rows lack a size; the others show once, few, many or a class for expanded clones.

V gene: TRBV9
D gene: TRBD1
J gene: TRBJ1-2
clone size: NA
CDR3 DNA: TGTGCCAGCAGCGCCTACCGGGACAGGGGGTCTAACTATGGCTACACCTTC
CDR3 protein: CASSAYRDRGSNYGYTF

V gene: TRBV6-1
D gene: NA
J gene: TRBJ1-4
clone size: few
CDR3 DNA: TGTGCCAGCATGGGCCGGGGGTCCCTAAAACTGTTTTTT
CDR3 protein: CASMGRGSLKLFF

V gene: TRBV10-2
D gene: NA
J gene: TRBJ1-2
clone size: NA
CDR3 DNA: TGCGCCAGCAGTGAAGGGAGGGTCGGCTACACCTTC
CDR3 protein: CASSEGRVGYTF

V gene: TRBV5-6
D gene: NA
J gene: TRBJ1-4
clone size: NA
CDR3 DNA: TGTGCCAGCAGCTTGGGGCAGGGGACTAATGAAAAACTGTTTTTT
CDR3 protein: CASSLGQGTNEKLFF

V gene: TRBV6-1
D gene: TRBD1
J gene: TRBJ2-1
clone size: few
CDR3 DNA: TGTGCCAGCAGTGAAGCCCCGGACAGGAGCTCCTACAATGAGCAGTTCTTC
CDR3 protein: CASSEAPDRSSYNEQFF

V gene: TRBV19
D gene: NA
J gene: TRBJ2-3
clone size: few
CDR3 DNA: TGTGCCAGTACGGCGGGGCGCACTAGCACAGATACGCAGTATTTT
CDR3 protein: CASTAGRTSTDTQYF

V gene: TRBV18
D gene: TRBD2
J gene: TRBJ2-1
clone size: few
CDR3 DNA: TGTGCCAGCTCACCACCTGGAGGCGGGGGGATCAATGAGCAGTTCTTC
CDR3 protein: CASSPPGGGGINEQFF

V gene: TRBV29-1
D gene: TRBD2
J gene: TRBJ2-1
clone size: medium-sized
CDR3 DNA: TGCAGCGTGACTAGCGGGGGGTACAATGAGCAGTTCTTC
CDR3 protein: CSVTSGGYNEQFF

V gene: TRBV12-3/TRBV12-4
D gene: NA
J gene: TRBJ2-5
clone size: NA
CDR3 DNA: TGTGCCAGCAGTTTTTTAGGTATCGGCCATGCGAGGGGAAACTTC
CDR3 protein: CASSFLGIGHARGNF

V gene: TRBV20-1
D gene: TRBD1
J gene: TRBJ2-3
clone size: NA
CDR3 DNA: TGCAGTGCGAAACTGCACCGAGGACAGGGCTTGGTAGATACGCAGTATTTT
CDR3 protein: CSAKLHRGQGLVDTQYF

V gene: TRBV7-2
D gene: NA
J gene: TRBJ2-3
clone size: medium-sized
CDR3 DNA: TGTGCCAGCAGCGGACAGTTCGCAGATACGCAGTATTTT
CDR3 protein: CASSGQFADTQYF

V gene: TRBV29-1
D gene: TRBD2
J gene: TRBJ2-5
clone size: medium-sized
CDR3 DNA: TGCAGCGTTGTTAGCGGGGGGGAGGAGACCCAGTACTTC
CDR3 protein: CSVVSGGEETQYF

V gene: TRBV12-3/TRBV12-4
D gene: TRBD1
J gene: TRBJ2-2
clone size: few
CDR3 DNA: TGTGCCAGCAGCGGGGACAGGGGGAGCACCGGGGAGCTGTTTTTT
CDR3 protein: CASSGDRGSTGELFF

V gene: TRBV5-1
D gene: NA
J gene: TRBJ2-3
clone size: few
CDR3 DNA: TGCGCCAGCAGCTTGGGGCTGATGGGCTGGAATACGCAGTATTTT
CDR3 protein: CASSLGLMGWNTQYF

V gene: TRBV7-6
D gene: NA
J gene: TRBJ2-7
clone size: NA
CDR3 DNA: TGTGCCAGCAGCTTATTTGATGGTGGACTGAACTACGAGCAGTACTTC
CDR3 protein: CASSLFDGGLNYEQYF

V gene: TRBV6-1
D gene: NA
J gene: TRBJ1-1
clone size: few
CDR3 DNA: TGTGCCAGCAGTGAATTAGGCACTGAAGCTTTCTTT
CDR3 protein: CASSELGTEAFF

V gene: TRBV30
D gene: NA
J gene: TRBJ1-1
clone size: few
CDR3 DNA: TGTGCCTTGGCCGGGTTTCTCGGTGCTTTCTTT
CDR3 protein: CALAGFLGAFF

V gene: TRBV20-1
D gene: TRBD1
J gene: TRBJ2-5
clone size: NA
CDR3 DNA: TGCAGTGCTCCCAGGACAGGGGGGGGAGAGACCCAGTACTTC
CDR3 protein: CSAPRTGGGETQYF

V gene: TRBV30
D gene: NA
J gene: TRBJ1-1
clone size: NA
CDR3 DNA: TGTGCCTGGAGTGTACTTGGGGGCGTTGGGACTGAAGCTTTCTTT
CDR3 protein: CAWSVLGGVGTEAFF

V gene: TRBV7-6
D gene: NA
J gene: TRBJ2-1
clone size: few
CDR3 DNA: TGTGCCAGCAGCCCATCGGCGGGACGCAATTACAATGAGCAGTTCTTC
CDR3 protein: CASSPSAGRNYNEQFF

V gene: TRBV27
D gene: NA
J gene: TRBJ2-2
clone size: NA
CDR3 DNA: TGTGCCAGCAGTTACAAGAACACCGGGGAGCTGTTTTTT
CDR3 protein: CASSYKNTGELFF

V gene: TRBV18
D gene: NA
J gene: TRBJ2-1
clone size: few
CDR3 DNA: TGTGCCAGCTCACCAAAGAATGAGCAGTTCTTC
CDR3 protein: CASSPKNEQFF

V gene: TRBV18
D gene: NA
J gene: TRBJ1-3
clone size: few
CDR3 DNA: TGTGCCAGCTCACCACTAATCGGTGGAAACACCATATATTTT
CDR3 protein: CASSPLIGGNTIYF

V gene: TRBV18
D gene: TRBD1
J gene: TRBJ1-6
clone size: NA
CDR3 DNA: TGTGCCAGCTCACTACCGGACAGGGCGGGTTCACCCCTCCACTTT
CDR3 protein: CASSLPDRAGSPLHF

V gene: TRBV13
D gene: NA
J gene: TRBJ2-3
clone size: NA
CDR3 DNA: TGTGCCAGCAGCCGAACAGATACGCAGTATTTT
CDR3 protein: CASSRTDTQYF

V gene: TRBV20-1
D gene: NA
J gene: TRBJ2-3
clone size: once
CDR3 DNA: TGCAGTGCTAGAGATTTGACAGCCTCTAGCACAGATACGCAGTATTTT
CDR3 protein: CSARDLTASSTDTQYF

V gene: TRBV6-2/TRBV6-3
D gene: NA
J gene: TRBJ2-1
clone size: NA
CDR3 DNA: TGTGCCAGCAGTTACCCCGGAGGCATCAATGAGCAGTTCTTC
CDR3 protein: CASSYPGGINEQFF

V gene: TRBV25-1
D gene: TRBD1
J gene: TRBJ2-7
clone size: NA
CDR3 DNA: TGTGCCAGCACTACAGGGGGTGGGCTTCAGTACTTC
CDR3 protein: CASTTGGGLQYF

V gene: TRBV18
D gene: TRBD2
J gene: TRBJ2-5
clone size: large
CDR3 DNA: TGTGCCAGCTCCGAAACCGGGGGGGCGTTCCAAGAGACCCAGTACTTC
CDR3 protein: CASSETGGAFQETQYF

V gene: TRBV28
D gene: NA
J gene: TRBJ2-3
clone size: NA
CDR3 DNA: TGTGCCAGCAGTTTGGGGGTCCCAGATACGCAGTATTTT
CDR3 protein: CASSLGVPDTQYF

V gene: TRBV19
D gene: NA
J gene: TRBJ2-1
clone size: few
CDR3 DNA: TGTGCCAGTAGTATTAAAGTGGTTGGGGGCTTAACAGGGAATGAGCAGTTCTTC
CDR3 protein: CASSIKVVGGLTGNEQFF

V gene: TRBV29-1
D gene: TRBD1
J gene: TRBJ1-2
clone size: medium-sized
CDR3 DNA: TGCAGCGTTGTACACACACAGGGGCTTGGCTACACCTTC
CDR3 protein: CSVVHTQGLGYTF

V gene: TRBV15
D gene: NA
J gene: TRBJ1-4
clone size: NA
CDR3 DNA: TGTGCCACCAGGTCCCTTGGAGGGGCCAGGAATGAAAAACTGTTTTTT
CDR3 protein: CATRSLGGARNEKLFF

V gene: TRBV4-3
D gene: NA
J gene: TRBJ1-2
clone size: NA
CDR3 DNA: TGTGCCAGCAGCCAAGTAACAGCCGATACTAACTATGGCTACACCTTC
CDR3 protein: CASSQVTADTNYGYTF

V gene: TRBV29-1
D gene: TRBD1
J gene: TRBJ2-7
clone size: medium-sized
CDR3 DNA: TGCAGCGTTCAGAGGGACAGGGGTTACGAGCAGTACTTC
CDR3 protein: CSVQRDRGYEQYF

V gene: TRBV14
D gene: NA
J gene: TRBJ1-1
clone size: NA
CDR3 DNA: TGTGCCAGCAGCCCATTACCAGGGGATCGCGCTTTCTTT
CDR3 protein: CASSPLPGDRAFF

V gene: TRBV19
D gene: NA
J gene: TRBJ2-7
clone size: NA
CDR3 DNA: TGTGCCAGTAGACCGGGACTGGCCTCCTACGAGCAGTACTTC
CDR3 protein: CASRPGLASYEQYF

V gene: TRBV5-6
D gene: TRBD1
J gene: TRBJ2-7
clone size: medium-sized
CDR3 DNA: TGTGCCAGCAGCTCGTGGGACAGAGCCTACGAGCAGTACTTC
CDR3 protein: CASSSWDRAYEQYF

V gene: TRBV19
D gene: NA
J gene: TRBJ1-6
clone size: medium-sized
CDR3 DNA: TGTGCCAGTAGTATAGAGGGCAGCTATTCACCCCTCCACTTT
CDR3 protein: CASSIEGSYSPLHF

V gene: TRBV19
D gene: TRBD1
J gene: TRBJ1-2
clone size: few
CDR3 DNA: TGTGCCAGTCTCCACCGGGACAGGGGGCAAGTCTATGGCTACACCTTC
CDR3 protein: CASLHRDRGQVYGYTF

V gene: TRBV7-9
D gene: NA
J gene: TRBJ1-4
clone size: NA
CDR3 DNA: TGTGCCAGCAGCTTAGAACGGGCAACTAATGAAAAACTGTTTTTT
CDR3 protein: CASSLERATNEKLFF

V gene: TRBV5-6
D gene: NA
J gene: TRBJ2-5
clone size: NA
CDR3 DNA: TGCGCCAGCAGCCAAGACGACAGAGCACAAGAGACCCAGTACTTC
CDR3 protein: CASSQDDRAQETQYF

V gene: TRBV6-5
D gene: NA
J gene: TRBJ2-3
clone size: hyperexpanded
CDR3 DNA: TGTGCCAGCAGGGTGGGGGGAACAGATACGCAGTATTTT
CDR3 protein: CASRVGGTDTQYF

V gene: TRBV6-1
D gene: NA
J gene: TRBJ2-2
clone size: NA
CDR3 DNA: TGTGCCAGCAGCCGCGCGGGGCTAGGGACCGGGGAGCTGTTTTTT
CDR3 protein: CASSRAGLGTGELFF

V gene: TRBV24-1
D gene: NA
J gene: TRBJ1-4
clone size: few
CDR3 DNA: TGTGCCACCCGCTCGGCAACTAATGAAAAACTGTTTTTT
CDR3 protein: CATRSATNEKLFF